What follows is one T cell receptor beta chain and its context. Antigen: not known. The data derive from a study of beta chain features in type 1 diabetes. This CDR3 comprises 14 residues. General observations from the study: In all four CD4+ subsets, TCRB CDR3 length was significantly, moderately reduced in type 1 diabetes.

Sequenced material consisted of expressed TCRB transcripts (all of the isolated RNA was reverse transcribed). The repertoire was sequenced with immunoSEQ multiplex PCR; TCRdb's copy has only in-frame clones and lacks some. The table records 550,000 to 850,000 clones, roughly an eighth of them present only once. This clonotype originated in a man younger than 30 with type 1 diabetes. Sequencing input: naive CD4+ T cells from blood. The chain combines TRBV21-1 with TRBJ1-2; the D call of TRBD1 is as the table states it, not checked on the DNA. TRBV21-1 is termed a pseudogene. This chain's CDR3 is CASGPYRGLDGYTF. The CDR3 region has the DNA TGTGCCAGCGGGCCCTACAGGGGTTTGGATGGCTACACCTTC.